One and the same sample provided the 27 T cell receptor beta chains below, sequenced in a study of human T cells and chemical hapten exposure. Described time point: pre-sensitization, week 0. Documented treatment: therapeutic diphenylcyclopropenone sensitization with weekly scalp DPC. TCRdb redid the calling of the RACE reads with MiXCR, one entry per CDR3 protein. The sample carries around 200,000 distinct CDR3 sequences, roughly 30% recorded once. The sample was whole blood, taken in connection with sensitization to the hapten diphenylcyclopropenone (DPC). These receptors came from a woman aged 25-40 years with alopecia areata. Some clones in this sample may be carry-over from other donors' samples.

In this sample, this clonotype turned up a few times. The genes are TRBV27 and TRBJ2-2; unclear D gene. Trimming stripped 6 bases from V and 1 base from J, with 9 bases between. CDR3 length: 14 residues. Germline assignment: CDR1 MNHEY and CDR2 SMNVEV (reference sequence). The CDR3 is CASRLTGNTGELFF. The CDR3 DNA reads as TGTGCCAGCAGGCTGACGGGGAACACCGGGGAGCTGTTTTTT.

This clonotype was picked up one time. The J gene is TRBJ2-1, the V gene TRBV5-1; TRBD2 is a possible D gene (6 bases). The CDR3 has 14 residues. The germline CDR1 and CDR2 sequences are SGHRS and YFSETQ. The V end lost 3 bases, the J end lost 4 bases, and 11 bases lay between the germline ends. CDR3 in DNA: TGCGCCAGCAGCTACGGGACTGGTTACAATGAGCAGTTCTTC. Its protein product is CASSYGTGYNEQFF.

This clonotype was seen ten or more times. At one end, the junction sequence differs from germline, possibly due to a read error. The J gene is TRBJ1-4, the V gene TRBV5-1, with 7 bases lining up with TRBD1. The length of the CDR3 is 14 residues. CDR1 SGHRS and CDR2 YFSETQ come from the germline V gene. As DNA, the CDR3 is TGTGCCAGCAGCTTGGGACAGATTAATGAAAAACTGTTTTTT. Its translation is CASSLGQINEKLFF.

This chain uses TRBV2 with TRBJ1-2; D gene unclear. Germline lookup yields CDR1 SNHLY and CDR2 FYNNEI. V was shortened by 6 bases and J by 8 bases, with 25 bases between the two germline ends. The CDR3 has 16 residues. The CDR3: CASSPYTSRTGEGYTF. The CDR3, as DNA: TGTGCCAGCAGCCCCTATACCAGCCGGACTGGGGAAGGCTACACCTTC.

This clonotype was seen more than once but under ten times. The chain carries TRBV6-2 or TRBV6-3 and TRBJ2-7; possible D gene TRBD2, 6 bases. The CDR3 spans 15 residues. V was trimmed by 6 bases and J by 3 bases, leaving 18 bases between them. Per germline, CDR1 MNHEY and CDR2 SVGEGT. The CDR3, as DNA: TGTGCCAGCAGGCAATACGCGGGGAGCCTCTACGAGCAGTACTTC. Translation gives CASRQYAGSLYEQYF.

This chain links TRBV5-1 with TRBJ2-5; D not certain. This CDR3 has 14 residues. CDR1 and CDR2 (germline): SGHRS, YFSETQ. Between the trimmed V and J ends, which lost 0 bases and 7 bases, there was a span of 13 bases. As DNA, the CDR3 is TGCGCCAGCAGCTTGGACGCAGAGTTAGGGACCCAGTACTTC. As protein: CASSLDAELGTQYF.

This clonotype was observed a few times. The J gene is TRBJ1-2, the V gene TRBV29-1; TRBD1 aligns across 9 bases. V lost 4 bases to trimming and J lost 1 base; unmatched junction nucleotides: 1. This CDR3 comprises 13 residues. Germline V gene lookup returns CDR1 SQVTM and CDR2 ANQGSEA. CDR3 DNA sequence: TGCAGCGTTGGACAGGGGGGTAACTATGGCTACACCTTC. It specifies CSVGQGGNYGYTF.

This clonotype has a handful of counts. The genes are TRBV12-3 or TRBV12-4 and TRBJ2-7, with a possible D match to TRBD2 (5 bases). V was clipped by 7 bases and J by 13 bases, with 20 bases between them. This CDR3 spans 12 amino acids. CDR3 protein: CASTMEVSSVYF. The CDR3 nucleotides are TGTGCCAGCACCATGGAGGTCAGTTCCGTTTACTTC.

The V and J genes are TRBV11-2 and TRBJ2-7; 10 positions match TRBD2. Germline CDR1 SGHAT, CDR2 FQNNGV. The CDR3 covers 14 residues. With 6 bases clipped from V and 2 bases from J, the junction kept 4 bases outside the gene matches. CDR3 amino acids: CASRSTSGAYEQYF. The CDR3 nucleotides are TGTGCCAGCAGGTCCACTAGCGGGGCCTACGAGCAGTACTTC.

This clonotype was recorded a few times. The CDR3 here is CASSMTSGGFNEQFF. In nucleotides, the CDR3 is TGTGCCAGTAGTATGACTAGCGGGGGGTTCAATGAGCAGTTCTTC. The chain links TRBV19 to TRBJ2-1; the match to TRBD2 covers 13 bases. Germline V gene lookup returns CDR1 LNHDA and CDR2 SQIVND (reference sequence). The J segment lost 6 bases and the V segment lost 3 bases, leaving 2 bases of the junction unmatched. The CDR3 runs to 15 residues.

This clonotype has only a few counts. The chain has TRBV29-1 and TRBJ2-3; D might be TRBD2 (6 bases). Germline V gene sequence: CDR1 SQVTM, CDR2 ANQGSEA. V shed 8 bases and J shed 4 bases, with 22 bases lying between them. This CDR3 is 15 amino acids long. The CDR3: CSHEGGPGGADTQYF. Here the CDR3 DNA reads TGCAGCCACGAAGGCGGGCCAGGAGGGGCAGATACGCAGTATTTT.

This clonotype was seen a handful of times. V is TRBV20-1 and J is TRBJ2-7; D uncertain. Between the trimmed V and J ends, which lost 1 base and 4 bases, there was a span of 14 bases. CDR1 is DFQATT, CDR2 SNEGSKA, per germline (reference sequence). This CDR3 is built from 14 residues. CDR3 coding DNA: TGCAGTGCTAGAGGGGTTGAAACTGGATACGAGCAGTACTTC. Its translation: CSARGVETGYEQYF.

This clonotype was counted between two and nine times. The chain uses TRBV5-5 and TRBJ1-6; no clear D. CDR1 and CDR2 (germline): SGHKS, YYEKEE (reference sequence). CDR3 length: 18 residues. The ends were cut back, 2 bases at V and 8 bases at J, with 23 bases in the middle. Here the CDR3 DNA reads TGTGCCAGCAGCTTCATGCCCCTTAACAGTTGGGCCTATTCACCCCTCCACTTT. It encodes CASSFMPLNSWAYSPLHF.

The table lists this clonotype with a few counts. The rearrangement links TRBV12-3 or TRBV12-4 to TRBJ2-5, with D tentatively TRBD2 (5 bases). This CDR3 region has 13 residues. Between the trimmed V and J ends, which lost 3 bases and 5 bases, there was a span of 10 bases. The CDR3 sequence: CASSLLGAETQYF. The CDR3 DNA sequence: TGTGCCAGCAGTTTGCTGGGAGCGGAGACCCAGTACTTC.

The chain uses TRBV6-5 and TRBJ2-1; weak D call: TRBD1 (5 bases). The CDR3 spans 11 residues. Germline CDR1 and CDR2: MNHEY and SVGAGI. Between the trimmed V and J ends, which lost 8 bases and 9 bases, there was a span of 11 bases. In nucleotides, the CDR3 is TGTGCCAGCTCCAATAGGGGTGAGCAGTTCTTC. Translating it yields CASSNRGEQFF.

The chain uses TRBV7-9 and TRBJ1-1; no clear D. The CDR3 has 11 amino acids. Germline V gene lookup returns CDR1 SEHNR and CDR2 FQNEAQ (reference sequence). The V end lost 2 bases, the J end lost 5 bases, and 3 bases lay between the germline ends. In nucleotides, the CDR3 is TGTGCCAGCAGCTTATTAACTGAAGCTTTCTTT. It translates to CASSLLTEAFF. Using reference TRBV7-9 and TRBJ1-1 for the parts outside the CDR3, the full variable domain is DTGVSQNPRHKITKRGQNVTFRCDPISEHNRLYWYRQTLGQGPEFLTYFQNEAQLEKSRLLSDRFSAERPKGSFSTLEIQRTEQGDSAMYLCASSLLTEAFFGQGTRLTVV.

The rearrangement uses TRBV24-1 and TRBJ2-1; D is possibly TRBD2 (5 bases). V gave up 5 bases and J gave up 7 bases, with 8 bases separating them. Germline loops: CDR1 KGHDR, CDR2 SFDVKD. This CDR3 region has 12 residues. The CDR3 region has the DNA TGTGCCACCAGTGTTTCGGGGAATGAGCAGTTCTTC. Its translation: CATSVSGNEQFF.

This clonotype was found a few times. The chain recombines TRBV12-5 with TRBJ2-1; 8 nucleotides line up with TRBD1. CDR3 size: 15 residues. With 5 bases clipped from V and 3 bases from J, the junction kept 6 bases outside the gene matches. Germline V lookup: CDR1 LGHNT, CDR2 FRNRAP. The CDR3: CASGTGGAIYNEQFF. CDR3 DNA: TGTGCTAGTGGTACAGGGGGTGCCATCTACAATGAGCAGTTCTTC.

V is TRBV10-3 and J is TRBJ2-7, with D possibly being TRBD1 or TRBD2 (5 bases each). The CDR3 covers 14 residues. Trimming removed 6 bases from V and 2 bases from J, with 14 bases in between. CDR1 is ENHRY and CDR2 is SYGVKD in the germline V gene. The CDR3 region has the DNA TGTGCCATCAGGGCCGGGACGGGAACCTACGAGCAGTACTTC. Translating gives CAIRAGTGTYEQYF.

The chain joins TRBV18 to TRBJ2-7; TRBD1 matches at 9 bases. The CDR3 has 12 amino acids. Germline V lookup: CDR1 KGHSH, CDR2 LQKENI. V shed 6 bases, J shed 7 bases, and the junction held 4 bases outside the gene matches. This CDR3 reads CASSRDRGEQYF. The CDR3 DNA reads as TGTGCCAGCTCCCGAGACAGGGGGGAGCAGTACTTC.

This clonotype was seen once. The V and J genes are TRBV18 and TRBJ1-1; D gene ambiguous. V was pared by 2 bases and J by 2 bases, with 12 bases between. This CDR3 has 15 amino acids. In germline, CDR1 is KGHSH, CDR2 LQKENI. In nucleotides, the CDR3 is TGTGCCAGCTCACCATACGAGACGGGAAACACTGAAGCTTTCTTT. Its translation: CASSPYETGNTEAFF.

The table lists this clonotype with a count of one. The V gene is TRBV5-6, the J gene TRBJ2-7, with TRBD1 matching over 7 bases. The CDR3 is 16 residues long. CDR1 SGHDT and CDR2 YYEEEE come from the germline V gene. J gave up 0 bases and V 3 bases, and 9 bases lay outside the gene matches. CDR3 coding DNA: TGTGCCAGCAGCTCCAAAGGTCCAGGGGGCTCCTACGAGCAGTACTTC. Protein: CASSSKGPGGSYEQYF.

DNA of the CDR3: TGTGCCAGCAGTTACCCAGGCTATAATTCACCCCTCCACTTT. It yields the protein CASSYPGYNSPLHF. The chain combines TRBV6-5 with TRBJ1-6; no clear D gene. Germline V CDR1 and CDR2: MNHEY, SVGAGI. Trimming removed 2 bases from V and 3 bases from J, with 5 bases in between. There are 14 residues in the CDR3.

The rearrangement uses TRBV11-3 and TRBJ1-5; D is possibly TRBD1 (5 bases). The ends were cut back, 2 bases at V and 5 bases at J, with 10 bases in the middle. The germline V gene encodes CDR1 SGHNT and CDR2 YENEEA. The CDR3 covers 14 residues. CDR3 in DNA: TGTGCCAGCAGCTTACCAGGGACCGATCAGCCCCAGCATTTT. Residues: CASSLPGTDQPQHF.

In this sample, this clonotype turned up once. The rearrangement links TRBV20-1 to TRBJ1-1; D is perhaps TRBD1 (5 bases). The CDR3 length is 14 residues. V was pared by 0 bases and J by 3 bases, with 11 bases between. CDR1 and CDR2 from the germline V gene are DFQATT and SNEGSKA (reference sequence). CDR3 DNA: TGCAGTGCTAGAGACCAGGGTTTTTACACTGAAGCTTTCTTT. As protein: CSARDQGFYTEAFF.

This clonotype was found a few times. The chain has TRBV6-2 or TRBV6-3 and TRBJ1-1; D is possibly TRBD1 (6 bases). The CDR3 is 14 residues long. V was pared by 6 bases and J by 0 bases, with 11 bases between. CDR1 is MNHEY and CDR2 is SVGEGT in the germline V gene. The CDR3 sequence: CASSLRDMNTEAFF. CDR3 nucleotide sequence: TGTGCCAGCAGCTTAAGGGACATGAACACTGAAGCTTTCTTT.

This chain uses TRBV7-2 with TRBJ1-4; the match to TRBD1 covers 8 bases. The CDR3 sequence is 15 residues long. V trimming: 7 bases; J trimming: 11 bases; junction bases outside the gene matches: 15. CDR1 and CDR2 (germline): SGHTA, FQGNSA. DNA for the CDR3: TGTGCCAGCAAACTCCACCCAGGGGGCTTCGATAAACTGTTTTTT. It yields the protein CASKLHPGGFDKLFF. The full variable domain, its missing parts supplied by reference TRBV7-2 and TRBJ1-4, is GAGVSQSPSNKVTEKGKDVELRCDPISGHTALYWYRQSLGQGLEFLIYFQGNSAPDKSGLPSDRFSAERTGGSVSTLTIQRTQQEDSAVYLCASKLHPGGFDKLFFGSGTQLSVL.